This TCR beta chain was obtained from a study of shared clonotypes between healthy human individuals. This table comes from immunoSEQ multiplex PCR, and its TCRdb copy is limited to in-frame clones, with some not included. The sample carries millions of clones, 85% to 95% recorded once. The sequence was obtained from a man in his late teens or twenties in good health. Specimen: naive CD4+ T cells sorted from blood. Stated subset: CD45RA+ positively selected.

This chain's CDR3 is CASTSRDRGLEQYF. The CDR3 region has the DNA TGTGCCAGCACTAGCCGGGACAGGGGGTTAGAGCAGTACTTC. The chain combines TRBV6-5 with TRBJ2-7; 11 nucleotides agree with TRBD1. Germline CDR1 reads MNHEY; CDR2 reads SVGAGI. The CDR3 runs 14 residues. The trim removed 7 bases at V and 7 bases at J, leaving 9 bases unmatched.